This T cell receptor (beta chain) was sequenced in a study of Ad26.COV2.S vaccination and SARS-CoV-2 variants. Whole-study findings and limits: Vaccine and placebo recipients had similar non-spike TCR breadth.

The V end lost 1 base, the J end lost 4 bases, and 14 bases lay between the germline ends. Per the germline V gene, CDR1 is SGHVS and CDR2 is FQNEAQ. This CDR3 contains 15 residues. TCRdb's copy holds only in-frame clones and misses some; the assay was immunoSEQ multiplex PCR. The sample has around 420,000 clones; 85% to 90% are singletons. As for this clone: What it binds is unknown.

The treatment: around 19 received Ad26.COV2.S at low or high dose, single or two shots; roughly 5 received placebo; per-sample allocation not given. At day 63 after the first vaccine or placebo injection, samples were drawn. The receptor comes from a person aged 18 to 65 who received the Ad26.COV2.S COVID-19 vaccine or a placebo. The chain couples TRBV7-8 to TRBJ2-7; tentative D call: TRBD1 (5 bases). Sequencing used peripheral blood, obtained in a trial of Ad26.COV2.S vaccine versus placebo. The CDR3 nucleotides are TGTGCCAGCAGCTTAGTGCAACAGGAAGTGTACGAGCAGTACTTC. It codes for CASSLVQQEVYEQYF.